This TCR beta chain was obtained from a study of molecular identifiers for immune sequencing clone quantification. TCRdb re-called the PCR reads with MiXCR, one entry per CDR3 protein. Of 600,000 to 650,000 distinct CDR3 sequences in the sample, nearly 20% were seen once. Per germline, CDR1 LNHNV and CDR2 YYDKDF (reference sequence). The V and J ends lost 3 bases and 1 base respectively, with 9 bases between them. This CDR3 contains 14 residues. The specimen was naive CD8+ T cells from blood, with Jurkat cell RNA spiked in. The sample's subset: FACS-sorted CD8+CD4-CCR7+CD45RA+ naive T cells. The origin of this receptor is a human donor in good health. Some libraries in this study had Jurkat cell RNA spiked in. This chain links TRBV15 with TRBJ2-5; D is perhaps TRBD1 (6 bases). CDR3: CATSSWTAQETQYF. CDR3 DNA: TGTGCCACCAGCAGTTGGACAGCCCAAGAGACCCAGTACTTC.